The present TCR beta chain was sequenced within a study of early T cells in non-severe SARS-CoV-2 infection. Study-level information: Unpaired chains resulted from sequencing bulk RNA of unsorted whole blood.

The germline gives CDR1 GTSNPN, CDR2 SVGIG (reference sequence). Trimming cost V 2 bases and J 2 bases, with 12 bases left between them. The length of the CDR3 is 14 residues. Unique molecular identifiers (one per individual cDNA molecule) were attached. TCRdb itself ran the 5' RACE reads through MiXCR, one entry per CDR3 protein. The table lists fewer than 100,000 distinct CDR3 sequences, about 11% of them singletons. Study observations and caveats: Lookups in VDJdb leaned toward anti-spike CD8 responses and missed private and CD4 specificities.

As to this clonotype: Its antigen is as yet unknown.

The V gene is TRBV30, the J gene TRBJ2-5; possibly TRBD2 for D (6 bases). Sequences were obtained from whole blood. The sequence was obtained from an adult who was a healthcare worker with PCR-confirmed SARS-CoV-2 infection or an uninfected control (not recorded which). The CDR3 DNA sequence: TGTGCCTGGAGTACGGGACTTGAACAAGAGACCCAGTACTTC. Protein product: CAWSTGLEQETQYF.